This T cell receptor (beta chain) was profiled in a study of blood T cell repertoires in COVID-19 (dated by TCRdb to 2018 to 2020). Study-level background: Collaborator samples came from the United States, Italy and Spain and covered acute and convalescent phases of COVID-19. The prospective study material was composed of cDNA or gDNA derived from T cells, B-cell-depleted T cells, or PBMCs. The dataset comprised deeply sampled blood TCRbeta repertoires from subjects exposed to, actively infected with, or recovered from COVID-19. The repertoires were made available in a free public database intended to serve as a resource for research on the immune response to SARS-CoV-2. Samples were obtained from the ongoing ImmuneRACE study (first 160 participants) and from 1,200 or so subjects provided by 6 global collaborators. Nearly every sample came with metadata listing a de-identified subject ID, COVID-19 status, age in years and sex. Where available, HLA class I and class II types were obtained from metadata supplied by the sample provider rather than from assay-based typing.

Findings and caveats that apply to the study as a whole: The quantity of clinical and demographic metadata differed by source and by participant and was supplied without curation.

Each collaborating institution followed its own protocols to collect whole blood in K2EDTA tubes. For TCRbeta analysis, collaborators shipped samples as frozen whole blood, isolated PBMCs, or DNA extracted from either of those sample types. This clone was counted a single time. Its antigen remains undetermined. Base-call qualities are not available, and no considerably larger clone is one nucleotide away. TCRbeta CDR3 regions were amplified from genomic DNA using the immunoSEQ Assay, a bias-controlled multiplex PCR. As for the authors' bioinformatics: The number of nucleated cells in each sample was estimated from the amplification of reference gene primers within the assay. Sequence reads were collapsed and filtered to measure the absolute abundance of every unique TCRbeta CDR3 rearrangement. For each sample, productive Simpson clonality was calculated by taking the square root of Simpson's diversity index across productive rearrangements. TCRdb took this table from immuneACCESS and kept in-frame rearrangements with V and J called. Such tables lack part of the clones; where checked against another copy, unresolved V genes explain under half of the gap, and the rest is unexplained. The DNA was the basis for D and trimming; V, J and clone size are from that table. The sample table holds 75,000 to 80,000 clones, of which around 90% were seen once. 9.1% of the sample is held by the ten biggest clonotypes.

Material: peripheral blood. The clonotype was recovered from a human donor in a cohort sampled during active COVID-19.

The CDR3 region reads CASSQPNQPQHF. In nucleotides, the sequence is TGTGCCAGCAGCCAACCAAATCAGCCCCAGCATTTT. The V and J segments used are TRBV3-1 (or the pseudogene TRBV3-2) and TRBJ1-5; too little of a D gene remains to name it. Based on the germline V gene (reference sequence), the CDR1 and CDR2 sequences are LGHDT and YNNKEL. The CDR3 starts with the cysteine, ends with the phenylalanine, and has 12 residues. Of all the DNA, just the CDR3 is kept, 36 bases in frame from base 1. V is cut by 2 bases and J by 4 bases, and the space between the germline ends is 3 bases.